A selection of T cell receptor beta chains follows, all from one sample in a study of T cell responses to AZD1222 COVID-19 vaccine. Measured with immunoSEQ multiplex PCR; TCRdb has only the in-frame clones, and not every one. The sample has roughly 120,000 clones; 88% are singletons. Here the sequenced sample was peripheral blood, taken on day 0 of MenACWY control vaccination. The source is an adult in good health. Both conserved end residues are part of each CDR3. The D gene is left open where the match is weak. Rows may omit the clone size; those that give it use once, few, many or a size class.

j_call: TRBJ2-7; clone_size: NA; cdr3_length: 15; d_call: TRBD1; v_call: TRBV19; cdr3_nt: TGTGCCAGTAGTCCCCGGACAGGGTCGTCCTACGAGCAGTACTTC; cdr3_aa: CASSPRTGSSYEQYF
j_call: TRBJ1-2; clone_size: NA; cdr3_length: 15; d_call: NA; v_call: TRBV27; cdr3_nt: TGTGCCAGCAGCCTTCTCGAAGGGGGGCACTATGGCTACACCTTC; cdr3_aa: CASSLLEGGHYGYTF
j_call: TRBJ2-7; clone_size: NA; cdr3_length: 19; d_call: TRBD2; v_call: TRBV5-1; cdr3_nt: TGCGCCAGCAGACTTGGACTAGCGGGGAGTTCTCAGATATACAACGAGCAGTACTTC; cdr3_aa: CASRLGLAGSSQIYNEQYF
j_call: TRBJ1-1; clone_size: NA; cdr3_length: 17; d_call: TRBD1; v_call: TRBV18; cdr3_nt: TGTGCCAGCTCACCACCCGGGACAGGGGGATCGAACACTGAAGCTTTCTTT; cdr3_aa: CASSPPGTGGSNTEAFF
j_call: TRBJ2-1; clone_size: NA; cdr3_length: 16; d_call: TRBD1; v_call: TRBV28; cdr3_nt: TGTGCCACCATAAGAACCGGGACAGTGCCGTCCAATGAGCAGTTCTTC; cdr3_aa: CATIRTGTVPSNEQFF
j_call: TRBJ1-1; clone_size: NA; cdr3_length: 13; d_call: TRBD1; v_call: TRBV19; cdr3_nt: TGTGCCAGTGCCCTTTCGGACAGGCCTGAAGCTTTCTTT; cdr3_aa: CASALSDRPEAFF
j_call: TRBJ2-7; clone_size: NA; cdr3_length: 15; d_call: TRBD2; v_call: TRBV4-2; cdr3_nt: TGTGCCAGCAGCCAGGACAATAATGGACTAGCGGTAAGGTACTTC; cdr3_aa: CASSQDNNGLAVRYF
j_call: TRBJ1-1; clone_size: NA; cdr3_length: 13; d_call: NA; v_call: TRBV27; cdr3_nt: TGTGCCAGCAGTTTAATCCCAGGGACTGAAGCTTTCTTT; cdr3_aa: CASSLIPGTEAFF
j_call: TRBJ2-7; clone_size: once; cdr3_length: 16; d_call: NA; v_call: TRBV28; cdr3_nt: TGTGCCAGCAGGGAATCCGGGTCCTCACGTCACCACGAGCAGTACTTC; cdr3_aa: CASRESGSSRHHEQYF
j_call: TRBJ2-1; clone_size: once; cdr3_length: 17; d_call: NA; v_call: TRBV4-1; cdr3_nt: TGCGCCAGCAGCCATCGAGCGGCCCCCTTGGGGGACAATGAGCAGTTCTTC; cdr3_aa: CASSHRAAPLGDNEQFF
j_call: TRBJ2-7; clone_size: NA; cdr3_length: 13; d_call: NA; v_call: TRBV28; cdr3_nt: TGTGCCAGCAGTTTCTCACGTAGCTACGAGCAGTACTTC; cdr3_aa: CASSFSRSYEQYF
j_call: TRBJ2-3; clone_size: NA; cdr3_length: 11; d_call: NA; v_call: TRBV29-1; cdr3_nt: TGCAGCGTTGAACTAATGGATACGCAGTATTTT; cdr3_aa: CSVELMDTQYF
j_call: TRBJ2-7; clone_size: few; cdr3_length: 13; d_call: TRBD1; v_call: TRBV28; cdr3_nt: TGTGCCACCAAGGACAGGGGGAATGACGAGCAGTACTTC; cdr3_aa: CATKDRGNDEQYF
j_call: TRBJ1-2; clone_size: NA; cdr3_length: 15; d_call: NA; v_call: TRBV24-1; cdr3_nt: TGTGCCACCAGTGATTCGCCCCAGGGGATCAATGGCTACACCTTC; cdr3_aa: CATSDSPQGINGYTF
j_call: TRBJ2-7; clone_size: NA; cdr3_length: 14; d_call: NA; v_call: TRBV27; cdr3_nt: TGTGCCAGCAGCCTTGGATCAGGGACCTACGAGCAGTACTTC; cdr3_aa: CASSLGSGTYEQYF
j_call: TRBJ1-2; clone_size: NA; cdr3_length: 17; d_call: TRBD1; v_call: TRBV28; cdr3_nt: TGTGCCAGCAGAGAAACACCGGGACAGGGGGCCGGCTATGGCTACACCTTC; cdr3_aa: CASRETPGQGAGYGYTF
j_call: TRBJ1-5; clone_size: NA; cdr3_length: 15; d_call: NA; v_call: TRBV5-1; cdr3_nt: TGCGCCAGCAGCTTGGGGGGGAATAGCAATCAGCCCCAGCATTTT; cdr3_aa: CASSLGGNSNQPQHF
j_call: TRBJ2-1; clone_size: NA; cdr3_length: 14; d_call: NA; v_call: TRBV6-5; cdr3_nt: TGTGCCAGCAATTCACAACCCGGTTTCGATGAGCAGTTCTTC; cdr3_aa: CASNSQPGFDEQFF
j_call: TRBJ2-7; clone_size: NA; cdr3_length: 14; d_call: NA; v_call: TRBV24-1; cdr3_nt: TGTGCCACCAAAAGGAAGCGGAACCGCTACGAGCAGTACTTC; cdr3_aa: CATKRKRNRYEQYF
j_call: TRBJ1-5; clone_size: NA; cdr3_length: 15; d_call: NA; v_call: TRBV28; cdr3_nt: TGTGCCAGCAGTCCCGGGGAAGATAGCAATCAGCCCCAGCATTTT; cdr3_aa: CASSPGEDSNQPQHF
j_call: TRBJ2-1; clone_size: NA; cdr3_length: 14; d_call: NA; v_call: TRBV24-1; cdr3_nt: TGTGCCACCAGTGATCGGGGGTGGGGGAGCGAGCAGTTCTTC; cdr3_aa: CATSDRGWGSEQFF
j_call: TRBJ1-1; clone_size: NA; cdr3_length: 17; d_call: TRBD1; v_call: TRBV3-1/TRBV3-2; cdr3_nt: TGTGCCAGCAGCCACTTGGGGACAGCCACTCTTGGGGGTGAAGCTTTCTTT; cdr3_aa: CASSHLGTATLGGEAFF
j_call: TRBJ2-1; clone_size: NA; cdr3_length: 14; d_call: TRBD2; v_call: TRBV2; cdr3_nt: TGTGCCATCCCGCGGGGGAGCTCCTACAATGAGCAGTTCTTC; cdr3_aa: CAIPRGSSYNEQFF
j_call: TRBJ1-6; clone_size: NA; cdr3_length: 14; d_call: NA; v_call: TRBV18; cdr3_nt: TGTGCCAGCTCACCTGGAGCAGGGTCCTCACCCCTCCACTTT; cdr3_aa: CASSPGAGSSPLHF
j_call: TRBJ2-1; clone_size: NA; cdr3_length: 16; d_call: TRBD1; v_call: TRBV19; cdr3_nt: TGTGCCAGTAGTTTCAGACAGGGTGTCACCTACAATGAGCAGTTCTTC; cdr3_aa: CASSFRQGVTYNEQFF
j_call: TRBJ2-1; clone_size: NA; cdr3_length: 15; d_call: NA; v_call: TRBV7-3; cdr3_nt: TGTGCCAGCAGCTTCAGCAGCCTAAGTTACAATGAGCAGTTCTTC; cdr3_aa: CASSFSSLSYNEQFF
j_call: TRBJ1-5; clone_size: few; cdr3_length: 12; d_call: NA; v_call: TRBV7-9; cdr3_nt: TGTGCCAGCAGCTTAGAGGGTCAGCCCCAGCATTTT; cdr3_aa: CASSLEGQPQHF
j_call: TRBJ1-2; clone_size: NA; cdr3_length: 12; d_call: NA; v_call: TRBV6-5; cdr3_nt: TGTGCCAGCTATATATACGGGGGTGGCTACACCTTC; cdr3_aa: CASYIYGGGYTF